This TCR beta chain appears in the sequencing data of a study of beta chain features in type 1 diabetes. Of the isolated RNA, all was reverse transcribed, and so the sequenced material was expressed TCRB transcripts. The assay was immunoSEQ multiplex PCR, and TCRdb's table has in-frame clones only and misses some. Of around 400,000 clones listed, approximately 15% are singletons. Germline assignment: CDR1 SGDLS and CDR2 YYNGEE. The CDR3 extends over 16 amino acids. V lost 3 bases and J 7 bases, leaving 20 bases between the germline ends. This sequence joins TRBV9 and TRBJ2-1; maybe TRBD2 (7 bases). The sample consisted of naive CD4+ T cells from blood. The clonotype was recovered from a woman aged 18-29 years in good health. CDR3 bases: TGTGCCAGCAGCGCAGAGGGGGGCGGGGGATGGAATGAGCAGTTCTTC. Its protein is CASSAEGGGGWNEQFF.